This T cell receptor beta chain was observed in a study of CD8+CD57+ T cells in acquired aplastic anemia. The CDR3 covers 15 residues. V lost 5 bases to trimming and J lost 4 bases, with 15 bases between them. CDR3 and TCR beta VDJ profiling relied on genomic DNA as the template. TCRdb ran MiXCR on the reads and lists one entry per CDR3 protein. In the table there are just over 200,000 distinct CDR3 sequences, approximately 65% of which are singletons. Sequencing involved patients with CD8+CD57+ cell expansion previously shown by flow cytometry. There were no patients without severe acquired aplastic anemia.

Sequencing input: sorted CD4+, CD8+, or CD8+CD57+ T cells (not recorded which) from PBMCs. The rearrangement links TRBV12-3 or TRBV12-4 to TRBJ2-1; a possible D gene is TRBD1 (5 bases). The TCR comes from a human donor with aplastic anemia. Here the CDR3 DNA reads TGTGCCAGCAGTGTCGACGAGGCAGGGTACAATGAGCAGTTCTTC. Translated: CASSVDEAGYNEQFF.